A single sample is the source of the 5 T cell receptor beta chains below, sequenced in a study of T cells in Graves' hyperthyroidism and ophthalmopathy. What was amplified from RNA transcripts were TCR beta CDR3 regions. In the first-round RT-PCR of the TCR CDR3, the HTBI primer set was used. MiXCR was run by TCRdb on the multiplex PCR reads, yielding one entry per CDR3 protein. This sample has over 300,000 distinct CDR3 sequences, with approximately 13% found just once. Sequenced: blood. These receptors were taken from a woman aged 55-70 years with Graves' hyperthyroidism.

This clonotype was observed many times. The V and J genes are TRBV18 and TRBJ1-1, with 7 nucleotides matching TRBD1. V shed 2 bases, J shed 2 bases, and the junction held 5 bases outside the gene matches. The CDR3 length is 15 residues. Germline CDR1 is KGHSH and CDR2 is LQKENI. The CDR3 protein is CASSPGDRHNTEAFF. CDR3 bases: TGTGCCAGCTCACCAGGGGACAGACACAACACTGAAGCTTTCTTT.

This clonotype came up a few times. This chain uses TRBV5-1 with TRBJ1-1, with D possibly matching TRBD1 (5 bases). This CDR3 has 13 residues. Germline CDR1 is SGHRS and CDR2 is YFSETQ. The germline V and J ends were trimmed by 4 bases and 2 bases, with 9 bases remaining between them. CDR3 sequence (DNA): TGCGCCAGCAGCGACAGCATTAACACTGAAGCTTTCTTT. Protein sequence: CASSDSINTEAFF.

This clonotype appeared a few times. The junction differs from germline at one of its ends, possibly a read error. The chain uses TRBV7-6 and TRBJ2-1, with 7 positions matching TRBD2. CDR1 and CDR2 from the germline V gene are SGHVS and FNYEAQ. This CDR3 comprises 18 residues. This CDR3 is CASGLTGGDLSSYNEQFF. The CDR3, as DNA: TGTGCCAGCGGCTTAACGGGAGGCGACCTCAGCTCCTACAATGAGCAGTTCTTC.

This clonotype was counted between two and nine times. J is TRBJ1-4 and V is TRBV19, with unresolved D. Germline-derived CDR1 and CDR2 are LNHDA and SQIVND (reference sequence). This CDR3 is 13 amino acids long. The V gene lost 5 bases and the J gene lost 4 bases, with 8 bases spanning the gap. The CDR3 loop reads CASSGPINEKLFF. DNA of the CDR3: TGTGCCAGTAGTGGGCCGATTAATGAAAAACTGTTTTTT. The full variable domain, its missing parts supplied by reference TRBV19 and TRBJ1-4, is DGGITQSPKYLFRKEGQNVTLSCEQNLNHDAMYWYRQDPGQGLRLIYYSQIVNDFQKGDIAEGYSVSREKKESFPLTVTSAQKNPTAFYLCASSGPINEKLFFGSGTQLSVL.

The sample holds many counts of this clonotype. V is TRBV27 and J is TRBJ2-1, with 11 bases aligning to TRBD2. There are 19 residues in the CDR3. The V gene's germline CDR1 is MNHEY and CDR2 SMNVEV (reference sequence). The J segment lost 0 bases and the V segment lost 4 bases, leaving 11 bases of the junction unmatched. CDR3 DNA: TGTGCCAGCAGTTCAACCGGGACTAGCGGTTTGAGCTCCTACAATGAGCAGTTCTTC. Its translation: CASSSTGTSGLSSYNEQFF.